A single sample gave rise to the 7 T cell receptor beta chains below, sequenced in a study of patients and donors after allogeneic stem cell transplantation. TCRdb passed the RT-PCR reads through MiXCR, listing each CDR3 protein once. Altogether roughly 960,000 distinct CDR3 sequences are present, about a sixth being singletons, with the ten largest covering under 6.5%. The source material was blood, either unsorted or a sorted T cell fraction (not recorded which). All receptors derive from a human donor who was either an allogeneic HSCT recipient or a stem cell or donor lymphocyte infusion donor (not recorded which). It is not recorded whose cells these are; they may come from a transplant donor.

The V and J genes are TRBV27 and TRBJ1-6; D remains ambiguous. The CDR3 totals 16 residues. Germline V gene sequence: CDR1 MNHEY, CDR2 SMNVEV (reference sequence). Trimming took 2 bases from V and 2 from J, leaving 10 bases between them. The CDR3 DNA is TGTGCCAGCAGTTTAGAGGGAGACGCCTATAATTCACCCCTCCACTTT. The encoded protein is CASSLEGDAYNSPLHF.

The chain joins TRBV5-1 to TRBJ2-7; 9 bases are shared with TRBD1. Germline loops: CDR1 SGHRS, CDR2 YFSETQ. The CDR3 is 16 amino acids. Losses at the gene ends were 2 bases for V and 6 bases for J; bases not matched to a gene: 12. CDR3 bases: TGCGCCAGCAGCTTCAGAACCGGGACAGGGTATTTCGAGCAGTACTTC. It codes for CASSFRTGTGYFEQYF. Supplemented by reference TRBV5-1 and TRBJ2-7, the full variable domain reads KAGVTQTPRYLIKTRGQQVTLSCSPISGHRSVSWYQQTPGQGLQFLFEYFSETQRNKGNFPGRFSGRQFSNSRSEMNVSTLELGDSALYLCASSFRTGTGYFEQYFGPGTRLTVT.

V gene TRBV20-1 combines with J gene TRBJ1-6, with 8 bases aligning to TRBD1. V lost 5 bases and J lost 5; bases outside the gene matches: 2. Germline CDR1 DFQATT, CDR2 SNEGSKA (reference sequence). The CDR3 length is 13 residues. The CDR3 protein is CSASGQDNSPLHF. CDR3 DNA sequence: TGCAGTGCTTCGGGACAGGATAATTCACCCCTCCACTTT.

CDR3: CASSLTGTHGGADTQYF. The CDR3 DNA reads TGTGCCAGCAGCTTGACCGGGACTCATGGCGGCGCAGATACGCAGTATTTT. The chain uses TRBV7-9 and TRBJ2-3; a possible D gene is TRBD2 (6 bases). Germline assignment: CDR1 SEHNR and CDR2 FQNEAQ (reference sequence). V shed 3 bases and J shed 4 bases, with 20 bases lying between them. The CDR3 length is 17 residues.

This clonotype was observed a few times. This sequence joins TRBV7-9 and TRBJ2-7, with 7 bases fitting TRBD1. The V gene end was trimmed by 5 bases and the J gene end by 0 bases; junction bases not matched to a gene: 13. Germline CDR1 reads SEHNR; CDR2 reads FQNEAQ (reference sequence). This CDR3 spans 17 amino acids. CDR3: CASSPHLPGQSSYEQYF. DNA of the CDR3: TGTGCCAGCAGCCCCCATTTACCGGGACAGTCCTCCTACGAGCAGTACTTC.

The rearrangement joins TRBV7-2 to TRBJ2-5; 12 bases fit TRBD1. The CDR3 consists of 17 residues. Germline trimming cut 2 bases from V and 0 bases from J; bases unmatched to any gene: 4. Germline-derived CDR1 and CDR2 are SGHTA and FQGNSA. This chain's CDR3 is CASSLRGQGANQETQYF. The CDR3 nucleotides read TGTGCCAGCAGCTTAAGGGGACAGGGGGCGAACCAAGAGACCCAGTACTTC.

This clonotype was counted only a few times. V is TRBV27 and J is TRBJ1-2, with D tentatively TRBD1 (6 bases). Germline values: CDR1 MNHEY, CDR2 SMNVEV (reference sequence). The CDR3 loop spans 15 amino acids. V dropped 2 bases and J dropped 6 bases, with 16 bases sitting between them. The CDR3 region is CASSLKGHPVDGYTF. The CDR3 DNA sequence: TGTGCCAGCAGTTTAAAGGGACATCCCGTCGATGGCTACACCTTC.